These 18 T cell receptor beta chains were sequenced from one sample in a study of T cells in Graves' hyperthyroidism and ophthalmopathy. The TCR beta CDR3 regions underwent amplification using RNA transcripts as the source. With the HTBI primer set, the TCR CDR3 went through a first round of RT-PCR. Each CDR3 protein is one row after TCRdb ran MiXCR on the multiplex PCR reads. The repertoire holds about 570,000 distinct CDR3 sequences, 12% to 15% seen once, with approximately 14% in the top ten. The specimen was blood. The receptor set was obtained from a woman aged 40 to 50 with Graves' hyperthyroidism.

This clonotype was counted a few times. This rearrangement joins TRBV28 to TRBJ2-3; 7 positions match TRBD1. Germline trimming cut 6 bases from V and 0 bases from J; bases unmatched to any gene: 6. CDR1 MDHEN and CDR2 SYDVKM come from the germline V gene. This CDR3 region has 15 residues. The CDR3 spells CASRRGTASTDTQYF. CDR3 in DNA: TGTGCCAGCAGGAGAGGGACAGCTAGCACAGATACGCAGTATTTT.

V and J are TRBV5-1 and TRBJ2-2; D gene unclear. There are 13 residues in the CDR3. The ends were cut back, 4 bases at V and 6 bases at J, with 10 bases in the middle. The germline V gene has CDR1 SGHRS and CDR2 YFSETQ. CDR3 in DNA: TGCGCCAGCAGCCAGGACCTCCCCGGGGAGCTGTTTTTT. It codes for CASSQDLPGELFF.

Concerning this clonotype itself: This clone may be a read error of a much larger clone one base away. The V gene is TRBV12-3 or TRBV12-4, the J gene TRBJ1-4, with no clear D. This CDR3 has 13 amino acids. CDR3 loop: CAGSLSGFEKLFF. In DNA form, the CDR3 reads TGTGCCGGCAGTTTATCTGGGTTTGAAAAACTGTTTTTT.

This clonotype showed up just a few times. The V gene is TRBV2, the J gene TRBJ2-3; no clear D. The CDR3 loop spans 14 amino acids. Germline V lookup: CDR1 SNHLY, CDR2 FYNNEI. V gave up 6 bases and J gave up 3 bases, with 13 bases separating them. The CDR3 DNA follows: TGTGCCAGCAGAAAGGGTGGTTTTACAGATACGCAGTATTTT. Its translation is CASRKGGFTDTQYF.

This clonotype was picked up a small number of times. V and J are TRBV27 and TRBJ2-1; 11 bases map to TRBD2. CDR3 length: 18 residues. CDR1 is MNHEY and CDR2 is SMNVEV in the germline V gene (reference sequence). Trimming at V came to 5 bases and at J to 4 bases, leaving 13 bases not matched to a gene. DNA for the CDR3: TGTGCCAGCAGTCCTTTACCGGGGACTAGCGGCAATTACAATGAGCAGTTCTTC. Encoded protein: CASSPLPGTSGNYNEQFF.

This clonotype was recorded many times. The chain employs TRBV6-1 and TRBJ1-2; no reliable D call. Trimming pared 5 bases from V and 2 bases from J, leaving 6 bases between. The CDR3 consists of 12 residues. CDR1 MNHNS and CDR2 SASEGT come from the germline V gene. The CDR3 bases are TGTGCCAGCAGTTCATTCAACTATGGCTACACCTTC. Its translation: CASSSFNYGYTF.

In its sample, this clonotype was seen a few times. A much larger clone lies one base from this, so it may be a read error. This CDR3 fails to terminate in the conserved phenylalanine or tryptophan, so it likely reflects a read error. V is TRBV11-2 and J is TRBJ1-1, with 9 bases matching TRBD1. From germline, CDR1 is SGHAT and CDR2 FQNNGV. Germline trimming cut 5 bases from V and 2 bases from J; bases unmatched to any gene: 6. There are 15 residues in the CDR3. CDR3 bases: TGTGCCAGCAGCATGACAGGGGGGGGAAACACTGAAGCTTTCCTT. Its protein product is CASSMTGGGNTEAFL.

Written as DNA, the CDR3 is TGTGCCAGCAGTTACGGACAGGCGAATTATGGCTACACCTTC. Translating it yields CASSYGQANYGYTF. The rearrangement joins TRBV27 to TRBJ1-2; TRBD1 aligns across 7 bases. CDR1 is MNHEY, CDR2 SMNVEV, per germline (reference sequence). The CDR3 totals 14 residues. After removal of 4 bases from V and 5 bases from J, the junction contained 7 bases not matched to a gene.

This clonotype occurred many times. The J gene is TRBJ1-1, the V gene TRBV27; 7 bases match TRBD1. The V and J ends lost 7 bases and 0 bases, in that order; junction bases with no gene match: 5. The germline gives CDR1 MNHEY, CDR2 SMNVEV (reference sequence). This CDR3 contains 14 residues. The DNA for the CDR3 is TGTGCCAGCACCAAACAGGGGCTGAACACTGAAGCTTTCTTT. Protein product: CASTKQGLNTEAFF.

CDR3 coding DNA: TGCGCCAGCAGCCAGGTTACGGGACTCACCTACGAGCAGTACTTC. Translated, it gives CASSQVTGLTYEQYF. J is TRBJ2-7 and V is TRBV4-1; D might be TRBD2 (6 bases). This CDR3 spans 15 amino acids. V was pared by 3 bases and J by 2 bases, with 14 bases between. Per germline, CDR1 MGHRA and CDR2 YSYEKL.

This clonotype was found many times. The genes are TRBV28 and TRBJ2-7; a weak D match, TRBD2 (6 bases). This CDR3 contains 14 residues. V was cut by 2 bases and J by 2 bases, with 10 bases left in between. Germline V gene sequence: CDR1 MDHEN, CDR2 SYDVKM. The CDR3 reads CASSLPGEAYEQYF. The CDR3 coding sequence is TGTGCCAGCAGTTTACCGGGGGAAGCCTACGAGCAGTACTTC. Filled out from reference TRBV28 and TRBJ2-7, the complete variable domain reads DVKVTQSSRYLVKRTGEKVFLECVQDMDHENMFWYRQDPGLGLRLIYFSYDVKMKEKGDIPEGYSVSREKKERFSLILESASTNQTSMYLCASSLPGEAYEQYFGPGTRLTVT.

The chain has TRBV28 and TRBJ1-3; D possibly corresponds to TRBD1 (5 bases). Germline V lookup: CDR1 MDHEN, CDR2 SYDVKM. The CDR3 totals 15 residues. The V end was cut by 4 bases, the J end by 3 bases, with 13 bases between. CDR3 nucleotide sequence: TGTGCCAGCAGTTCCGGGGCCCAAGGTGGAAACACCATATATTTT. Protein: CASSSGAQGGNTIYF.

This clonotype was found many times. The chain employs TRBV28 and TRBJ2-3; D possibly corresponds to TRBD1 (5 bases). V was pared by 11 bases and J by 0 bases, with 18 bases between. CDR3 size: 15 residues. Germline CDR1 reads MDHEN; CDR2 reads SYDVKM. CDR3 residues: CAHSPPGPSTDTQYF. The CDR3 nucleotides are TGTGCCCACTCTCCTCCAGGGCCAAGCACAGATACGCAGTATTTT.

This clonotype was detected a few times. The chain joins TRBV7-3 to TRBJ2-5; D is perhaps TRBD2 (7 bases). CDR1 and CDR2 (germline): SGHTA, FQGTGA. Trimming took off 1 base at V and 4 bases at J, with 10 bases between the two ends. The CDR3 is 14 amino acids. CDR3 bases: TGTGCCAGCAGCTTAAGGGGGGGCGGAGAGACCCAGTACTTC. Amino acids: CASSLRGGGETQYF. Filled out from reference TRBV7-3 and TRBJ2-5, the complete variable domain reads GAGVSQTPSNKVTEKGKYVELRCDPISGHTALYWYRQSLGQGPEFLIYFQGTGAADDSGLPNDRFFAVRPEGSVSTLKIQRTERGDSAVYLCASSLRGGGETQYFGPGTRLLVL.

This chain links TRBV12-5 with TRBJ1-1; possibly TRBD1 for D (5 bases). This CDR3 is built from 13 residues. The germline V and J ends were trimmed by 6 bases and 6 bases, with 14 bases remaining between them. Germline V gene lookup returns CDR1 LGHNT and CDR2 FRNRAP. CDR3 residues: CASGRSGTAEAFF. The CDR3 DNA reads TGTGCTAGTGGCCGTTCGGGGACCGCTGAAGCTTTCTTT.

V usage is TRBV6-1 and J usage is TRBJ2-4; 11 nucleotides agree with TRBD2. The CDR3 spans 20 residues. Looked up from germline, CDR1 is MNHNS and CDR2 is SASEGT. Trimming at V came to 4 bases and at J to 0 bases, leaving 14 bases not matched to a gene. This CDR3 is CASSARGTSGPLIAKNIQYF. CDR3 DNA sequence: TGTGCCAGCAGTGCTAGAGGGACTAGCGGACCACTTATAGCCAAAAACATTCAGTACTTC.

This clonotype has a count of ten or more. As DNA, the CDR3 is TGTGCCAGCTCATTCGGGATGAACACTGAAGCTTTCTTT. This sequence encodes CASSFGMNTEAFF. The chain couples TRBV18 to TRBJ1-1; D unclear. V was pared by 5 bases and J by 0 bases, with 7 bases between. CDR1 and CDR2 (germline): KGHSH, LQKENI. This CDR3 is built from 13 residues.

This clonotype was found many times. This sequence joins TRBV11-3 and TRBJ2-3; 13 bases line up with TRBD2. Germline CDR1 and CDR2: SGHNT and YENEEA. V shed 4 bases and J 5 bases; nucleotides not matched to a gene: 24. This CDR3 has 22 residues. CDR3 sequence: CASSCRRLAGGPPLMTLDTQYF. CDR3 nucleotides: TGTGCCAGCAGCTGTCGACGACTAGCGGGAGGCCCTCCACTCATGACCCTAGATACGCAGTATTTT.